A selection of T cell receptor beta chains follows, all from one sample in a study of cytomegalovirus exposure and HLA in healthy donors. Sequencing was performed with immunoSEQ multiplex PCR; in TCRdb, only in-frame clones are kept and a portion is missing. The table records about 120,000 clones, approximately 74% of them present only once. The sequenced material came from PBMCs. The receptors derive from a male donor in good health and CMV-seronegative. Both conserved end residues are part of each CDR3. Each record gives: D gene, clone size, V gene, J gene, CDR3 protein, CDR3 DNA. D genes are given only for firm matches. Only some rows state a clone size, as once, few, many or a class for expanded clones.

D: TRBD1; size: few; V: TRBV28; J: TRBJ2-7; CDR3: CATARGQTYEQYF; DNA: TGTGCCACCGCGAGGGGACAGACTTACGAGCAGTACTTC
D: TRBD1; size: .; V: TRBV2; J: TRBJ1-6; CDR3: CASSQGGGSPLHF; DNA: TGTGCCAGCAGCCAGGGGGGAGGTTCACCCCTCCACTTT
D: .; size: few; V: TRBV7-6; J: TRBJ2-7; CDR3: CASSILSSYEQYF; DNA: TGTGCCAGCAGCATCCTATCCTCCTACGAGCAGTACTTC
D: TRBD2; size: .; V: TRBV15; J: TRBJ2-5; CDR3: CATSRDLGGSEAQYF; DNA: TGTGCCACCAGCAGAGATCTGGGGGGGAGCGAGGCCCAGTACTTC
D: .; size: few; V: TRBV2; J: TRBJ2-1; CDR3: CASSAFPGSSYNEQFF; DNA: TGTGCCAGCAGCGCCTTCCCCGGGAGCTCCTACAATGAGCAGTTCTTC
D: TRBD2; size: few; V: TRBV10-3; J: TRBJ2-7; CDR3: CAIQREASYEQYF; DNA: TGTGCCATCCAGCGGGAGGCCTCTTACGAGCAGTACTTC
D: TRBD1; size: once; V: TRBV7-2; J: TRBJ1-6; CDR3: CASSYGQGPLNSPLHF; DNA: TGTGCCAGCAGCTACGGACAGGGACCTTTAAATTCACCCCTCCACTTT
D: TRBD2; size: .; V: TRBV4-2; J: TRBJ2-1; CDR3: CASSQDSLTSGAGEQFF; DNA: TGTGCCAGCAGCCAAGATTCGCTAACTAGCGGGGCGGGTGAGCAGTTCTTC
D: .; size: .; V: TRBV4-1; J: TRBJ1-2; CDR3: CASSQVGHHGYTF; DNA: TGCGCCAGCAGCCAAGTAGGACACCATGGCTACACCTTC
D: .; size: .; V: TRBV18; J: TRBJ1-3; CDR3: CASSPPNGAERAGNTIYF; DNA: TGTGCCAGCTCACCACCGAACGGTGCCGAGAGGGCTGGAAACACCATATATTTT
D: TRBD1; size: .; V: TRBV7-9; J: TRBJ2-5; CDR3: CASSLADRQGETQYF; DNA: TGTGCCAGCAGCTTAGCCGACAGACAGGGAGAGACCCAGTACTTC
D: TRBD1; size: once; V: TRBV6-5; J: TRBJ2-7; CDR3: CASSYEGQASF; DNA: TGTGCCAGCTCCTATGAGGGACAGGCCTCCTTC
D: .; size: .; V: TRBV27; J: TRBJ2-7; CDR3: CASSYRTGNREQYF; DNA: TGTGCCAGCAGCTACCGTACAGGGAACCGCGAGCAGTACTTC
D: TRBD2; size: few; V: TRBV29-1; J: TRBJ2-1; CDR3: CSVGASGGHPSYNEQFF; DNA: TGCAGCGTTGGGGCTAGCGGGGGGCACCCTTCCTACAATGAGCAGTTCTTC
D: TRBD2; size: .; V: TRBV18; J: TRBJ2-1; CDR3: CASSPPRLAGEQFF; DNA: TGTGCCAGCTCACCGCCGAGACTAGCGGGAGAGCAGTTCTTC
D: TRBD1; size: .; V: TRBV13; J: TRBJ1-2; CDR3: CASSTGTGNGYTF; DNA: TGTGCCAGCAGTACCGGGACAGGGAATGGCTACACCTTC
D: .; size: .; V: TRBV7-9; J: TRBJ2-7; CDR3: CASSYRDNYEQYF; DNA: TGTGCCAGCAGCTACAGGGACAATTACGAGCAGTACTTC
D: TRBD1; size: few; V: TRBV6-5; J: TRBJ2-2; CDR3: CASSATGETWELFF; DNA: TGTGCCAGCAGCGCTACAGGGGAAACGTGGGAGCTGTTTTTT
D: .; size: few; V: TRBV9; J: TRBJ2-3; CDR3: CASSVSGGSTDTQYF; DNA: TGTGCCAGCAGCGTTAGCGGAGGTAGCACAGATACGCAGTATTTT
D: .; size: .; V: TRBV27; J: TRBJ1-6; CDR3: CASRGPGWGNSPLHF; DNA: TGTGCCAGCAGGGGCCCAGGGTGGGGTAATTCACCCCTCCACTTT
D: .; size: .; V: TRBV6-1; J: TRBJ2-7; CDR3: CASKLGLYEQYF; DNA: TGTGCCAGCAAGTTGGGCCTCTACGAGCAGTACTTC
D: TRBD2; size: .; V: TRBV5-1; J: TRBJ2-7; CDR3: CASSFSGNEQYF; DNA: TGCGCCAGCAGTTTCAGCGGGAACGAGCAGTACTTC
D: .; size: .; V: TRBV30; J: TRBJ1-2; CDR3: CAWSGLRGYGGYTF; DNA: TGTGCCTGGAGTGGACTCAGGGGTTACGGTGGCTACACCTTC
D: .; size: .; V: TRBV29-1; J: TRBJ1-2; CDR3: CSVQSDSYYGYTF; DNA: TGCAGCGTTCAATCGGACAGTTACTATGGCTACACCTTC
D: .; size: few; V: TRBV13; J: TRBJ2-2; CDR3: CASSPRGGPNTGELFF; DNA: TGTGCCAGCAGCCCTAGGGGGGGGCCAAACACCGGGGAGCTGTTTTTT
D: .; size: few; V: TRBV20-1; J: TRBJ2-1; CDR3: CSAGGANEQFF; DNA: TGCAGTGCTGGGGGGGCCAATGAGCAGTTCTTC
D: .; size: .; V: TRBV9; J: TRBJ1-1; CDR3: CASSVDPGSHTEAFF; DNA: TGTGCCAGCAGCGTAGACCCAGGTTCGCACACTGAAGCTTTCTTT
D: .; size: .; V: TRBV2; J: TRBJ2-7; CDR3: CATDFEDSSYEQYF; DNA: TGTGCCACCGATTTCGAGGACAGCTCCTACGAGCAGTACTTC
D: TRBD1; size: .; V: TRBV5-6; J: TRBJ2-1; CDR3: CASSLYVRDREGNEQFF; DNA: TGTGCCAGCAGCTTGTATGTTCGGGACAGGGAGGGCAATGAGCAGTTCTTC
D: .; size: .; V: TRBV18; J: TRBJ2-7; CDR3: CASSTRTDYEQYF; DNA: TGTGCCAGCTCAACCCGGACAGACTACGAGCAGTACTTC
D: TRBD2; size: .; V: TRBV5-1; J: TRBJ2-1; CDR3: CASSLSVTGGYGEQFF; DNA: TGCGCCAGCAGCTTGTCCGTGACGGGGGGGTATGGTGAGCAGTTCTTC
D: TRBD1; size: .; V: TRBV5-6; J: TRBJ1-4; CDR3: CASSFGHLGGSNEKLFF; DNA: TGTGCCAGCAGCTTTGGCCATTTAGGGGGCTCTAATGAAAAACTGTTTTTT
D: .; size: .; V: TRBV5-6; J: TRBJ1-3; CDR3: CASSSGPVTGNTIYF; DNA: TGTGCCAGCAGCTCTGGGCCGGTTACTGGAAACACCATATATTTT
D: .; size: .; V: TRBV4-3; J: TRBJ2-3; CDR3: CASSLQGHSNTDTQYF; DNA: TGCGCCAGCAGCCTGCAGGGGCATTCGAACACAGATACGCAGTATTTT
D: .; size: .; V: TRBV6-1; J: TRBJ2-1; CDR3: CASRTTGNLDNEQFF; DNA: TGTGCCAGCAGAACAACAGGGAATTTGGACAATGAGCAGTTCTTC
D: TRBD1; size: .; V: TRBV11-3; J: TRBJ1-2; CDR3: CASSLEGDRGYGYTF; DNA: TGTGCCAGCAGCTTAGAAGGGGACAGAGGCTATGGCTACACCTTC
D: .; size: .; V: TRBV2; J: TRBJ2-7; CDR3: CASSPERGAYEQYF; DNA: TGTGCCAGCAGTCCCGAAAGGGGCGCCTACGAGCAGTACTTC
D: TRBD1; size: .; V: TRBV19; J: TRBJ2-5; CDR3: CASSPGQGRRGKETQYF; DNA: TGTGCCAGTAGTCCGGGACAGGGGCGCAGAGGGAAAGAGACCCAGTACTTC
D: .; size: .; V: TRBV5-1; J: TRBJ2-2; CDR3: CASSLAGGRNTGELFF; DNA: TGCGCCAGCAGCTTGGCCGGCGGCCGGAACACCGGGGAGCTGTTTTTT
D: .; size: .; V: TRBV28; J: TRBJ2-2; CDR3: CASSSSGNTGELFF; DNA: TGTGCCAGCAGTTCATCAGGGAACACCGGGGAGCTGTTTTTT
D: TRBD2; size: .; V: TRBV28; J: TRBJ2-3; CDR3: CASSSGTSGMAPDTQYF; DNA: TGTGCCAGCAGTTCGGGGACTAGCGGGATGGCTCCAGATACGCAGTATTTT
D: TRBD1; size: few; V: TRBV19; J: TRBJ1-5; CDR3: CASKRTGDQPQHF; DNA: TGTGCCAGTAAGAGGACAGGAGATCAGCCCCAGCATTTT
D: .; size: .; V: TRBV7-7; J: TRBJ2-3; CDR3: CASSPGGLAGTDTQYF; DNA: TGTGCTAGCAGCCCTGGGGGGCTAGCGGGCACAGATACGCAGTATTTT
D: .; size: .; V: TRBV5-1; J: TRBJ2-7; CDR3: CASSPDTVSYEQYF; DNA: TGCGCCAGCAGCCCGGACACTGTCTCCTACGAGCAGTACTTC
D: TRBD1; size: .; V: TRBV5-5; J: TRBJ1-6; CDR3: CASSIGQGNSPLHF; DNA: TGTGCCAGCAGCATTGGACAGGGGAATTCACCCCTCCACTTT
D: .; size: .; V: TRBV9; J: TRBJ2-3; CDR3: CASSVRLQPVSKDTQYF; DNA: TGTGCCAGCAGCGTTCGACTCCAACCCGTATCTAAGGATACGCAGTATTTT
D: .; size: .; V: TRBV19; J: TRBJ2-1; CDR3: CASRNRASYNEQFF; DNA: TGTGCCAGTAGAAACAGGGCTTCCTACAATGAGCAGTTCTTC
D: TRBD2; size: .; V: TRBV15; J: TRBJ2-5; CDR3: CATSGGLAGGLGETQYF; DNA: TGTGCCACCAGCGGAGGACTAGCGGGAGGGCTCGGGGAGACCCAGTACTTC
D: TRBD2; size: .; V: TRBV7-9; J: TRBJ2-1; CDR3: CASSSLSGRDYNEQFF; DNA: TGTGCCAGCAGCTCCCTTAGCGGGAGGGATTACAATGAGCAGTTCTTC
D: TRBD1; size: .; V: TRBV5-8; J: TRBJ2-7; CDR3: CASSFGQARVYEQYF; DNA: TGTGCCAGCAGCTTTGGACAGGCCCGGGTTTACGAGCAGTACTTC
D: .; size: .; V: TRBV4-3; J: TRBJ2-1; CDR3: CASSQVWRDYNEQFF; DNA: TGCGCCAGCAGCCAAGTATGGAGAGACTACAATGAGCAGTTCTTC
D: .; size: once; V: TRBV19; J: TRBJ1-1; CDR3: CASSIGQLNTEAFF; DNA: TGTGCCAGTAGTATTGGACAGCTGAACACTGAAGCTTTCTTT
D: .; size: .; V: TRBV28; J: TRBJ1-2; CDR3: CASRTPGLTNYGYTF; DNA: TGTGCCAGCCGAACACCAGGGCTCACTAACTATGGCTACACCTTC
D: TRBD1; size: .; V: TRBV15; J: TRBJ2-5; CDR3: CATSRDRGQFETQYF; DNA: TGTGCCACCAGCAGAGATAGGGGACAGTTTGAGACCCAGTACTTC
D: TRBD2; size: .; V: TRBV7-2; J: TRBJ2-2; CDR3: CASSLASGGAVSGELFF; DNA: TGTGCCAGCAGCTTAGCAAGCGGGGGGGCCGTGAGTGGGGAGCTGTTTTTT
D: TRBD1; size: .; V: TRBV4-3; J: TRBJ1-2; CDR3: CASSHLQGNYGYTF; DNA: TGCGCCAGCAGCCACTTACAGGGGAACTATGGCTACACCTTC
D: .; size: .; V: TRBV7-9; J: TRBJ1-6; CDR3: CASSFENSPLHF; DNA: TGTGCCAGCAGCTTCGAGAATTCACCCCTCCACTTT
D: .; size: .; V: TRBV28; J: TRBJ2-7; CDR3: CASSLSPTVGEQYF; DNA: TGTGCCAGCAGTTTATCCCCCACAGTCGGCGAGCAGTACTTC
D: .; size: .; V: TRBV7-3; J: TRBJ2-1; CDR3: CASSFRHYNEQFF; DNA: TGTGCCAGCAGCTTTCGACATTACAATGAGCAGTTCTTC